This TCR beta chain came from a study of cytomegalovirus exposure and HLA in healthy donors. This clone was seen once. The antigen is unknown. Primers included in the PCR were 60 Vbeta and 13 Jbeta primers. This table comes from immunoSEQ multiplex PCR, and its TCRdb copy is limited to in-frame clones, with some not included. The table has about 150,000 clones, 88% seen once. The CDR3 is 15 amino acids. J lost 6 bases, V lost 3 bases, and 5 bases had no gene match. CDR1 is SGHRS and CDR2 is YFSETQ in the germline V gene. Regarding the study as a whole: Presence/absence analysis assumed near-uniform sequencing depth across donors. Information on immune exposure was restricted to one variable (CMV serostatus).

V gene TRBV5-1 combines with J gene TRBJ2-3; 12 bases line up with TRBD2. The source material was PBMCs. The sequence derives from a woman aged 40 to 50 in good health and CMV-seronegative. CDR3 sequence: CASSSLAGGPDTQYF. As DNA, the CDR3 is TGCGCCAGCAGCTCCCTAGCGGGAGGGCCCGATACGCAGTATTTT.